The entry below gives a single T cell receptor (beta chain) sequence along with its context. In the naive CD8 group, cells lacked CD45RO and were positively selected for CCR7, so terminally differentiated effector memory CD45RA+ cells were left out. The repertoire was sequenced with immunoSEQ multiplex PCR; TCRdb's copy has only in-frame clones and lacks some. The sample holds millions of clones, about 93% seen once. The germline gives CDR1 MGHRA, CDR2 YSYEKL. The CDR3 extends over 15 amino acids. Trimming removed 1 base from V and 6 bases from J, with 13 bases in between. This record belongs to a study of shared clonotypes between healthy human individuals.

The sample was naive CD8+ T cells from PBMCs. V usage is TRBV4-1 and J usage is TRBJ1-5; D remains ambiguous. This TCR was sampled from a man aged 18-30 years in good health. Some clones in this sample may be carry-over from other donors' samples. As DNA, the CDR3 is TGCGCCAGCAGCCAAGTCGAGGTCACGGGTCAGCCCCAGCATTTT. Protein product: CASSQVEVTGQPQHF.